This TCR beta chain was captured in a study of cytomegalovirus exposure and HLA in healthy donors. This table comes from immunoSEQ multiplex PCR, and its TCRdb copy is limited to in-frame clones, with some not included. Among some 100,000 clones listed, approximately 88% were seen once. The receptor was derived from a man aged 18 to 30 in good health and CMV-seronegative. Sequencing input: PBMCs.

The CDR3 loop is CASSLGQENTEAFF. CDR3 DNA: TGTGCCAGCAGCTTGGGACAGGAGAACACTGAAGCTTTCTTT. The chain recombines TRBV7-2 with TRBJ1-1; 8 nucleotides match TRBD1. Germline CDR1 is SGHTA and CDR2 is FQGNSA. Losses at the gene ends were 3 bases for V and 1 base for J; bases not matched to a gene: 1. The CDR3 length is 14 residues.